A selection of T cell receptor beta chains follows, all from one sample in a study of T cell responses to AZD1222 COVID-19 vaccine. Only in-frame clones appear in the TCRdb table, and some are missing; sequencing was by immunoSEQ multiplex PCR. The sample has approximately 120,000 clones; roughly 92% are singletons. The material sequenced was peripheral blood, taken on day 0 of AZD1222 vaccination. The receptors derive from an adult in good health. The CDR3 runs from the conserved cysteine through the conserved F or W. The D gene is left open where the match is weak.

J gene,V gene,D gene,CDR3 protein,CDR3 DNA
TRBJ1-4,TRBV12-3/TRBV12-4,.,CASSHRSSEKLFF,TGTGCCAGCAGCCATCGTTCCTCTGAAAAACTGTTTTTT
TRBJ2-7,TRBV10-3,TRBD1,CAINDRGQLYEQYF,TGTGCCATCAACGACAGGGGGCAATTATACGAGCAGTACTTC
TRBJ2-7,TRBV6-5,TRBD2,CASRWTSGFLYEQYF,TGTGCCAGCAGGTGGACTAGCGGGTTCCTCTACGAGCAGTACTTC
TRBJ2-1,TRBV15,.,CATSRDIGSYNEQFF,TGTGCCACCAGCAGAGATATCGGGTCCTACAATGAGCAGTTCTTC
TRBJ2-3,TRBV6-1,.,CASSEGAGTDTQYF,TGTGCCAGCAGTGAAGGGGCGGGAACAGATACGCAGTATTTT
TRBJ2-7,TRBV10-2,.,CASQGGYEQYF,TGCGCCAGCCAGGGCGGTTACGAGCAGTACTTC
TRBJ1-2,TRBV7-2,.,CASSLAGSYGYTF,TGTGCCAGCAGCTTAGCCGGGAGCTATGGCTACACCTTC
TRBJ1-2,TRBV4-1,.,CASSKLDSPNYGYTF,TGCGCCAGCAGCAAGCTAGACAGCCCCAACTATGGCTACACCTTC
TRBJ2-5,TRBV4-2,.,CASSQDFQETQYF,TGTGCCAGCAGCCAAGACTTCCAAGAGACCCAGTACTTC
TRBJ1-5,TRBV7-2,.,CASSIRAGQPQHF,TGTGCCAGCAGCATCAGGGCGGGTCAGCCCCAGCATTTT
TRBJ2-7,TRBV5-1,TRBD2,CASSLEVRTSGARSYEQYF,TGCGCCAGCAGCTTGGAGGTTCGGACTAGCGGGGCCCGATCCTACGAGCAGTACTTC
TRBJ1-2,TRBV6-6,TRBD1,CASSYSKGTGGGYTF,TGTGCCAGCAGTTACTCCAAAGGGACAGGGGGAGGCTACACCTTC
TRBJ1-1,TRBV4-2,.,CASSQERLNTEAFF,TGTGCCAGCAGCCAAGAGAGACTGAACACTGAAGCTTTCTTT
TRBJ2-5,TRBV30,.,CAFRTRGETQYF,TGTGCCTTTAGGACTAGGGGGGAGACCCAGTACTTC
TRBJ1-5,TRBV12-3/TRBV12-4,.,CASTRGRQQPQHF,TGTGCCAGCACGCGGGGGAGGCAACAGCCCCAGCATTTT
TRBJ1-2,TRBV10-1,TRBD1,CASPQGGGGSYGYTF,TGCGCCAGCCCGCAGGGAGGGGGCGGGTCCTATGGCTACACCTTC
TRBJ1-1,TRBV19,TRBD1,CASSSPDREVAEAFF,TGTGCCAGTAGTTCCCCCGACAGGGAGGTCGCTGAAGCTTTCTTT
TRBJ2-5,TRBV5-6,.,CASSYLGETQYF,TGTGCCAGCAGCTACCTAGGGGAGACCCAGTACTTC
TRBJ2-7,TRBV19,.,CASSKSTDYPYEQYF,TGTGCCAGTAGTAAGAGTACAGATTACCCCTACGAGCAGTACTTC
TRBJ1-5,TRBV19,TRBD1,CASRDRGVIQPQHF,TGTGCCAGTAGGGACAGGGGTGTCATTCAGCCCCAGCATTTT
TRBJ2-2,TRBV27,.,CASSLDRRLLNTGELFF,TGTGCCAGCAGTTTAGACAGGAGACTATTGAACACCGGGGAGCTGTTTTTT
TRBJ1-2,TRBV6-5,.,CASTIHREPLSGYTF,TGTGCCAGCACGATACACAGGGAACCGCTTTCGGGCTACACCTTC
TRBJ1-6,TRBV7-9,.,CASSLVRNSPLHF,TGTGCCAGCAGCTTAGTGCGTAATTCACCCCTCCACTTT
TRBJ2-5,TRBV30,TRBD2,CAWSRGGAETQYF,TGTGCCTGGAGTCGCGGGGGGGCAGAGACCCAGTACTTC
TRBJ1-2,TRBV19,TRBD1,CASSILTGGYGYTF,TGTGCCAGTAGTATTCTGACAGGGGGCTATGGCTACACCTTC
TRBJ2-1,TRBV6-1,.,CASSERGSSYNEQFF,TGTGCCAGCAGTGAAAGGGGGAGCTCCTACAATGAGCAGTTCTTC
TRBJ1-1,TRBV28,TRBD1,CASSYLDRGYTEAFF,TGTGCCAGCAGTTACCTAGACAGGGGTTACACTGAAGCTTTCTTT